These T cell receptor beta chains were read from a single sample in a study of tumor-infiltrating lymphocytes in localized non-small cell lung cancer. The table came from immunoSEQ multiplex PCR; TCRdb's copy has only in-frame clones and leaves some out. The sample has fewer than 11,000 clones; around 64% are singletons. The sample taken for sequencing was uninvolved lung tissue not adjacent to the tumor. All receptors derive from a human donor with non-small cell lung cancer. The CDR3 runs from the conserved cysteine through the conserved F or W. The D gene is left open where the match is weak. Clone size is stated in some rows and not others, as once, few, many or a class when expanded.

clone size: .
J gene: TRBJ1-1
D gene: TRBD1
V gene: TRBV27
CDR3 DNA: TGTGCCAGCAGTTTAGGGATCAGGGGGTCGAACACTGAAGCTTTCTTT
CDR3 protein: CASSLGIRGSNTEAFF

clone size: .
J gene: TRBJ1-2
D gene: .
V gene: TRBV6-1
CDR3 DNA: TGTGCCAGCAGTCTGGAAACCCACTATGGCTACACCTTC
CDR3 protein: CASSLETHYGYTF

clone size: .
J gene: TRBJ1-1
D gene: .
V gene: TRBV6-5
CDR3 DNA: TGTGCCAGCAGTTCTGCCGGGGCAGGAGGCGCTGAAGCTTTCTTT
CDR3 protein: CASSSAGAGGAEAFF

clone size: .
J gene: TRBJ2-1
D gene: .
V gene: TRBV28
CDR3 DNA: TGTGCCAGCAGTTTATTCTCGGCGGGGGCAGGCAATGAGCAGTTCTTC
CDR3 protein: CASSLFSAGAGNEQFF

clone size: medium-sized
J gene: TRBJ2-7
D gene: .
V gene: TRBV5-1
CDR3 DNA: TGCGCCAGCAGCTTGTCGGTCTCCATCGGTTACGAGCAGTACTTC
CDR3 protein: CASSLSVSIGYEQYF

clone size: few
J gene: TRBJ2-3
D gene: TRBD2
V gene: TRBV11-3
CDR3 DNA: TGTGCCAGCAGCTTAGTTAGCGGGGGGCCAGATACGCAGTATTTT
CDR3 protein: CASSLVSGGPDTQYF

clone size: .
J gene: TRBJ2-7
D gene: TRBD1
V gene: TRBV6-6
CDR3 DNA: TGTGCCAGCAGGATAGGGACAGGGGGGGACGAGCAGTACTTC
CDR3 protein: CASRIGTGGDEQYF

clone size: few
J gene: TRBJ1-3
D gene: .
V gene: TRBV19
CDR3 DNA: TGTGCCAGTAGTAGCGCGGGCTCTGGAAACACCATATATTTT
CDR3 protein: CASSSAGSGNTIYF

clone size: .
J gene: TRBJ2-2
D gene: TRBD1
V gene: TRBV10-3
CDR3 DNA: TGTGCCATCAGTGGCGTGGGACAGGGCCTGACCCCCGGGGAGCTGTTTTTT
CDR3 protein: CAISGVGQGLTPGELFF

clone size: .
J gene: TRBJ2-7
D gene: .
V gene: TRBV6-5
CDR3 DNA: TGTGCCAGCACCCAAGTGGCGGGTCTTGGCGAGCAGTACTTC
CDR3 protein: CASTQVAGLGEQYF

clone size: .
J gene: TRBJ1-4
D gene: .
V gene: TRBV5-4
CDR3 DNA: TGTGCCAGCAGCGGCGAAGGGGAAAAACTGTTTTTT
CDR3 protein: CASSGEGEKLFF

clone size: few
J gene: TRBJ1-1
D gene: .
V gene: TRBV7-6
CDR3 DNA: TGTGCCAGCAGCTCGCGGGGGCAGAACACTGAAGCTTTCTTT
CDR3 protein: CASSSRGQNTEAFF

clone size: .
J gene: TRBJ1-2
D gene: .
V gene: TRBV6-5
CDR3 DNA: TGTGCCAGCAGAGCTTTAAGGCAACTCTATGGCTACACCTTC
CDR3 protein: CASRALRQLYGYTF

clone size: .
J gene: TRBJ2-7
D gene: TRBD1
V gene: TRBV4-2
CDR3 DNA: TGTGCCAGCAGCCCCCGACAGGGGGACGAGCAGTACTTC
CDR3 protein: CASSPRQGDEQYF

clone size: once
J gene: TRBJ2-7
D gene: .
V gene: TRBV6-5
CDR3 DNA: TGTGCCAGCAGTACCCGCCACCTCCTCGAGCAGTACTTC
CDR3 protein: CASSTRHLLEQYF

clone size: few
J gene: TRBJ2-3
D gene: .
V gene: TRBV6-5
CDR3 DNA: TGTGCCAGTGGGGAGCGAGGGCCCTCCACAGATACGCAGTATTTT
CDR3 protein: CASGERGPSTDTQYF

clone size: .
J gene: TRBJ2-7
D gene: .
V gene: TRBV2
CDR3 DNA: TGTGCCAGCAGTGAAGGGGGGCCGTCGCTCCTGGACTTC
CDR3 protein: CASSEGGPSLLDF

clone size: few
J gene: TRBJ2-6
D gene: .
V gene: TRBV9
CDR3 DNA: TGTGCCAGCAGCGGGTTTTCTGGGGCCAACGTCCTGACTTTC
CDR3 protein: CASSGFSGANVLTF

clone size: .
J gene: TRBJ2-2
D gene: .
V gene: TRBV5-1
CDR3 DNA: TGCGCCAGCAGCACAGGGAACACCGGGGAGCTGTTTTTT
CDR3 protein: CASSTGNTGELFF

clone size: few
J gene: TRBJ2-1
D gene: .
V gene: TRBV7-3
CDR3 DNA: TGTGCCAGCAGCTTTGGCTTTTACAATGAGCAGTTCTTC
CDR3 protein: CASSFGFYNEQFF

clone size: .
J gene: TRBJ2-1
D gene: .
V gene: TRBV7-8
CDR3 DNA: TGTGCCAGCAGCGCTAGCTCCTACAATGAGCAGTTCTTC
CDR3 protein: CASSASSYNEQFF

clone size: .
J gene: TRBJ2-6
D gene: .
V gene: TRBV5-8
CDR3 DNA: TGTGCCAGCAGCTTGGCGACGTTCTCTGGGGCCAACGTCCTGACTTTC
CDR3 protein: CASSLATFSGANVLTF

clone size: .
J gene: TRBJ2-6
D gene: .
V gene: TRBV9
CDR3 DNA: TGTGCCAGCAGCCCCCACCTAGCCGCCTCTGGGGCCAACGTCCTGACTTTC
CDR3 protein: CASSPHLAASGANVLTF

clone size: .
J gene: TRBJ2-6
D gene: .
V gene: TRBV9
CDR3 DNA: TGTGCCAGCAGCCTCCGACAGGCCGTCTCGGGGGCCAACGTCCTGACTTTC
CDR3 protein: CASSLRQAVSGANVLTF

clone size: .
J gene: TRBJ2-7
D gene: .
V gene: TRBV12-5
CDR3 DNA: TGTGCTAGTGGTTGGATATACGAGCAGTACTTC
CDR3 protein: CASGWIYEQYF

clone size: .
J gene: TRBJ2-7
D gene: TRBD1
V gene: TRBV11-3
CDR3 DNA: TGTGCCAGCAGCGGGGGGACAGGCCGAAAGGTGGACGAGCAGTACTTC
CDR3 protein: CASSGGTGRKVDEQYF

clone size: .
J gene: TRBJ1-5
D gene: .
V gene: TRBV19
CDR3 DNA: TGTGCCAGTAGTAGACCCGCGAGCAATCAGCCCCAGCATTTT
CDR3 protein: CASSRPASNQPQHF

clone size: few
J gene: TRBJ1-1
D gene: TRBD1
V gene: TRBV5-1
CDR3 DNA: TGCGCCAGCAGCCGTGGACAGGGTTCAGTCACTGAAGCTTTCTTT
CDR3 protein: CASSRGQGSVTEAFF

clone size: .
J gene: TRBJ2-1
D gene: .
V gene: TRBV15
CDR3 DNA: TGTGCCACCAGCAGAGATCTGAATGAGCAGTTCTTC
CDR3 protein: CATSRDLNEQFF

clone size: .
J gene: TRBJ1-6
D gene: .
V gene: TRBV2
CDR3 DNA: TGTGCCAGCACGAGGGGGATTTTCCTCCACTTT
CDR3 protein: CASTRGIFLHF

clone size: .
J gene: TRBJ1-5
D gene: .
V gene: TRBV11-2
CDR3 DNA: TGTGCCAGCAGCTTAAGAGGACAGTTAAATCAGCCCCAGCATTTT
CDR3 protein: CASSLRGQLNQPQHF

clone size: .
J gene: TRBJ2-7
D gene: TRBD1
V gene: TRBV5-4
CDR3 DNA: TGTGCCAGCAGCTCCCGGGACAGGTCGTCCTACGAGCAGTACTTC
CDR3 protein: CASSSRDRSSYEQYF

clone size: .
J gene: TRBJ2-2
D gene: .
V gene: TRBV29-1
CDR3 DNA: TGCAGCCCGGAAGGCAAGGGGGCGAACACCGGGGAGCTGTTTTTT
CDR3 protein: CSPEGKGANTGELFF

clone size: few
J gene: TRBJ1-1
D gene: .
V gene: TRBV14
CDR3 DNA: TGTGCCAGCAGCCAACCGGGCGTGAACACTGAAGCTTTCTTT
CDR3 protein: CASSQPGVNTEAFF

clone size: .
J gene: TRBJ2-5
D gene: .
V gene: TRBV28
CDR3 DNA: TGTGCCAGCAGTCCCGGGCCCGAAAAGACCCAGTACTTC
CDR3 protein: CASSPGPEKTQYF

clone size: once
J gene: TRBJ1-3
D gene: .
V gene: TRBV7-6
CDR3 DNA: TGTGCCAGCAGCTTAGGTGGGGCGGGCTCTGGAAACACCATATATTTT
CDR3 protein: CASSLGGAGSGNTIYF

clone size: .
J gene: TRBJ1-1
D gene: TRBD1
V gene: TRBV19
CDR3 DNA: TGTGCCAGTAGTCAAAAGGGGGCCAACACTGAAGCTTTCTTT
CDR3 protein: CASSQKGANTEAFF

clone size: .
J gene: TRBJ1-6
D gene: .
V gene: TRBV4-3
CDR3 DNA: TGCGCCAGCAGCCAAGAATCTCTCAGGGGCAATTCACCCCTCCACTTT
CDR3 protein: CASSQESLRGNSPLHF

clone size: once
J gene: TRBJ1-2
D gene: .
V gene: TRBV2
CDR3 DNA: TGTGCCAGTTTTGAGGAAGGACACTATGGCTACACCTTC
CDR3 protein: CASFEEGHYGYTF

clone size: once
J gene: TRBJ1-2
D gene: TRBD1
V gene: TRBV5-1
CDR3 DNA: TGTGCCAGCAGCGTACAGGGGGCGGGTGGCTACACCTTC
CDR3 protein: CASSVQGAGGYTF

clone size: .
J gene: TRBJ1-1
D gene: .
V gene: TRBV11-1
CDR3 DNA: TGTGCCAGTAGCAAGGGCCGAAGGATCACTGAAGCTTTCTTT
CDR3 protein: CASSKGRRITEAFF

clone size: few
J gene: TRBJ2-2
D gene: TRBD2
V gene: TRBV19
CDR3 DNA: TGTGCCAGTACCCCGGGACTACCGACCGGGGAGCTGTTTTTT
CDR3 protein: CASTPGLPTGELFF

clone size: .
J gene: TRBJ2-1
D gene: .
V gene: TRBV25-1
CDR3 DNA: TGTGCCAGTCAGGGTTACAATGAGCAGTTCTTC
CDR3 protein: CASQGYNEQFF

clone size: .
J gene: TRBJ2-3
D gene: .
V gene: TRBV2
CDR3 DNA: TGTGCCAGCATAGCACTCGGGGGCACAGATACGCAGTATTTT
CDR3 protein: CASIALGGTDTQYF

clone size: .
J gene: TRBJ1-4
D gene: .
V gene: TRBV6-6
CDR3 DNA: TGTGCCAGCAGCCCACAGGTCGCCAAGAGAGAAAAACTGTTTTTT
CDR3 protein: CASSPQVAKREKLFF

clone size: .
J gene: TRBJ2-2
D gene: .
V gene: TRBV7-9
CDR3 DNA: TGTGCCAGCAGCTTACATCAGGGAAGCGGGGAGCTGTTTTTT
CDR3 protein: CASSLHQGSGELFF

clone size: once
J gene: TRBJ1-1
D gene: .
V gene: TRBV11-2
CDR3 DNA: TGTGCCAGCAGCCCCTACTTAGAAGCTTTCTTT
CDR3 protein: CASSPYLEAFF

clone size: .
J gene: TRBJ2-3
D gene: .
V gene: TRBV11-2
CDR3 DNA: TGTGCCAGCAGCTTAGTAGGAGATACGCAGTATTTT
CDR3 protein: CASSLVGDTQYF